Below are 20 T cell receptor beta chains sequenced from a single sample in a study of OX40 agonist ivuxolimab in advanced cancers. The table came from immunoSEQ multiplex PCR; TCRdb's copy has only in-frame clones and leaves some out. Here the sample spans roughly 120,000 clones, 92% being singletons. The sequencing here drew on CD4+ or CD8+ T cells sorted from blood, taken in a trial of the OX40 agonist ivuxolimab. The origin of the receptors is an adult with an advanced solid tumor such as melanoma, head and neck, liver or kidney cancer.

The chain carries TRBV30 and TRBJ1-5; 8 bases line up with TRBD1. Germline lookup yields CDR1 GTSNPN and CDR2 SVGIG (reference sequence). The CDR3 consists of 15 residues. Losses at the gene ends were 3 bases for V and 7 bases for J; bases not matched to a gene: 11. The CDR3 sequence is CAWSSRGLTRQPQHF. CDR3 bases: TGTGCCTGGAGCAGCAGGGGGCTCACACGGCAGCCCCAGCATTTT.

A single count supports this clone. Here the CDR3 reads CSVETGGYQPQHF. The CDR3 region has the DNA TGCAGCGTTGAAACAGGGGGCTATCAGCCCCAGCATTTT. The chain links TRBV29-1 to TRBJ1-5, with 9 bases identical to TRBD1. Germline CDR1 reads SQVTM; CDR2 reads ANQGSEA. This CDR3 is 13 amino acids long. V was pared by 2 bases and J by 5 bases, with 1 base of the junction left unmatched.

As concerns this clone: An end of the junction differs from the germline gene, which may be a read error. The rearrangement joins TRBV18 to TRBJ2-1; TRBD1 might be the D (6 bases). Germline CDR1 reads KGHSH; CDR2 reads LQKENI. The CDR3 has 14 residues. The CDR3 spells CASSSPYRDNEQFF. DNA of the CDR3: TGTGCCAGCTCATCACCGTACAGGGACAATGAGCAGTTCTTC.

The chain carries TRBV6-4 and TRBJ2-1; 12 bases line up with TRBD2. This CDR3 has 14 amino acids. Germline V gene lookup returns CDR1 MRHNA and CDR2 SNTAGT. V trimming: 6 bases; J trimming: 7 bases; junction bases outside the gene matches: 4. The CDR3 DNA is TGTGCCAGCAGCCCTAGCGGGAGGGGGAATGAGCAGTTCTTC. Encoded protein: CASSPSGRGNEQFF.

This clone occurred a few times. V and J are TRBV30 and TRBJ1-2, with D uncertain. Trimming left V 3 bases short and J 6 bases short, with 11 bases between. Germline CDR1 and CDR2: GTSNPN and SVGIG (reference sequence). This CDR3 has 12 amino acids. CDR3 in DNA: TGTGCCTGGAGAGGGCGCGTGGATGGCTACACCTTC. It translates to CAWRGRVDGYTF. Combining the CDR3 with reference TRBV30 and TRBJ1-2 gives the whole variable domain SQTIHQWPATLVQPVGSPLSLECTVEGTSNPNLYWYRQAAGRGLQLLFYSVGIGQISSEVPQNLSASRPQDRQFILSSKKLLLSDSGFYLCAWRGRVDGYTFGSGTRLTVV.

V is TRBV27 and J is TRBJ2-2; 7 positions agree with TRBD2. The length of the CDR3 is 16 residues. Germline V gives CDR1 MNHEY, CDR2 SMNVEV (reference sequence). V was clipped by 2 bases and J by 5 bases; unmatched bases: 8. The CDR3 region is CASSLRGRADTGELFF. For the CDR3, the DNA is TGTGCCAGCAGTTTAAGAGGGAGGGCCGATACCGGGGAGCTGTTTTTT.

The V call is TRBV6-5, the J call TRBJ2-7; 7 bases match TRBD2. The CDR3 is 15 amino acids. After removal of 5 bases from V and 3 bases from J, the junction contained 10 bases not matched to a gene. The V gene's germline CDR1 is MNHEY and CDR2 SVGAGI. The CDR3 DNA sequence: TGTGCCAGCAGTACTCCGGGACTACTTCTCTACGAGCAGTACTTC. It specifies CASSTPGLLLYEQYF.

This clone was detected only a few times. V is TRBV18 and J is TRBJ1-1; no reliable D call. V was shortened by 3 bases and J by 1 base, with 6 bases between the two germline ends. Germline V gene sequence: CDR1 KGHSH, CDR2 LQKENI. This CDR3 is 13 amino acids long. The CDR3 region has the DNA TGTGCCAGCTCACCCTTGGGGAACACTGAAGCTTTCTTT. The encoded protein is CASSPLGNTEAFF.

This clone was counted once. The chain combines TRBV27 with TRBJ1-1; the match to TRBD1 covers 7 bases. This CDR3 contains 16 residues. Germline-derived CDR1 and CDR2 are MNHEY and SMNVEV (reference sequence). With 5 bases clipped from V and 7 bases from J, the junction kept 16 bases outside the gene matches. CDR3 sequence: CASSRKPFTGVSEAFF. As DNA, the CDR3 is TGTGCCAGCAGTCGCAAACCGTTTACAGGGGTGAGTGAAGCTTTCTTT.

The gene calls are TRBV5-4 and TRBJ2-7; perhaps D is TRBD1 or TRBD2 (5 bases each). Germline V gene data show CDR1 as SGHNT and CDR2 as YYREEE (reference sequence). Trimming removed 4 bases from V and 4 bases from J, with 15 bases in between. The CDR3 has 14 residues. In nucleotides, the CDR3 is TGTGCCAGCAGCCCCCGGGACCCTCAATACGAGCAGTACTTC. Its protein product is CASSPRDPQYEQYF.

The rearrangement links TRBV7-6 to TRBJ2-1; TRBD2 aligns across 7 bases. Trimming cost V 7 bases and J 1 base; bases outside gene matches: 10. The CDR3 length is 16 residues. Per the germline V gene, CDR1 is SGHVS and CDR2 is FNYEAQ. CDR3 in amino acids: CASTHFGGSSYNEQFF. CDR3 coding DNA: TGTGCCAGCACGCATTTTGGCGGGAGTTCCTACAATGAGCAGTTCTTC.

The V gene is TRBV4-1, the J gene TRBJ2-1; TRBD2 might be the D (6 bases). Per germline, CDR1 MGHRA and CDR2 YSYEKL. V lost 5 bases and J lost 2, with 16 bases in between. The CDR3 covers 16 residues. CDR3 nucleotide sequence: TGCGCCAGCAGCTTCTCGTCGGGAGAACCCTACAATGAGCAGTTCTTC. Protein sequence: CASSFSSGEPYNEQFF.

The J gene is TRBJ1-2, the V gene TRBV5-4, with 10 nucleotides matching TRBD1. Germline V gene lookup returns CDR1 SGHNT and CDR2 YYREEE (reference sequence). Germline trimming cut 5 bases from V and 4 bases from J; bases unmatched to any gene: 8. The CDR3 covers 15 residues. The CDR3 bases are TGTGCCAGCAGACAACAGGGACAGGGGTCCTATGGCTACACCTTC. Encoded protein: CASRQQGQGSYGYTF. The variable domain in full, with the rest retrieved from reference TRBV5-4 and TRBJ1-2, is ETGVTQSPTHLIKTRGQQVTLRCSSQSGHNTVSWYQQALGQGPQFIFQYYREEENGRGNFPPRFSGLQFPNYSSELNVNALELDDSALYLCASRQQGQGSYGYTFGSGTRLTVV.

The CDR3: CASSIPSGSSYEQYF. In DNA form, the CDR3 reads TGTGCCAGCAGTATCCCTAGCGGGAGTTCCTACGAGCAGTACTTC. The rearrangement uses TRBV6-1 and TRBJ2-7, with 10 bases identical to TRBD2. With V trimmed by 5 bases and J by 1 base, 5 bases remained unmatched. The CDR3 spans 15 residues. From germline, CDR1 is MNHNS and CDR2 SASEGT.

The CDR3 loop reads CASSVASGSANEQFF. The DNA for the CDR3 is TGTGCCAGCAGCGTAGCTAGCGGGAGTGCAAATGAGCAGTTCTTC. The rearrangement joins TRBV9 to TRBJ2-1, with 10 nucleotides matching TRBD2. Germline assignment: CDR1 SGDLS and CDR2 YYNGEE. The CDR3 contains 15 residues. V gave up 0 bases and J gave up 7 bases; unmatched junction bases: 4.

The sample holds a few counts of this clone. The CDR3, as DNA: TGTGCCAGCAGCTTATGGCCAGGCATGCTGGCCGAGCAGTACTTC. It codes for CASSLWPGMLAEQYF. The chain is built from TRBV7-2 and TRBJ2-7; D is uncertain. CDR3 length equals 15 residues. Deletions cut 2 bases from V and 6 bases from J, with 17 bases between. Germline CDR1 reads SGHTA; CDR2 reads FQGNSA.

The chain uses TRBV6-6 and TRBJ1-1; D is uncertain. This CDR3 contains 14 residues. V was pared by 0 bases and J by 6 bases, with 11 bases between. From germline, CDR1 is MNHNY and CDR2 SVGAGI (reference sequence). As DNA, the CDR3 is TGTGCCAGCAGTTACTCTATTAGTCAGGCTGAAGCTTTCTTT. Encoded protein: CASSYSISQAEAFF.

The chain employs TRBV18 and TRBJ2-7, with unresolved D. V was cut by 0 bases and J by 4 bases, with 10 bases left in between. In germline, CDR1 is KGHSH, CDR2 LQKENI. The CDR3 has 14 residues. CDR3 residues: CASSPPAPSYEQYF. CDR3 nucleotides: TGTGCCAGCTCACCACCAGCTCCCAGTTACGAGCAGTACTTC.

The V and J genes are TRBV10-2 and TRBJ1-1; 9 bases map to TRBD1. Germline trimming cut 6 bases from V and 5 bases from J; bases unmatched to any gene: 13. Germline V gene lookup returns CDR1 WSHSY and CDR2 SAAADI. The CDR3 has 16 amino acids. The CDR3 here is CASRDRGATRSTEAFF. CDR3 DNA sequence: TGCGCCAGCAGGGACAGGGGCGCTACTAGGTCGACTGAAGCTTTCTTT.

This chain links TRBV11-2 with TRBJ2-5; D is unresolved. CDR1 SGHAT and CDR2 FQNNGV come from the germline V gene. The CDR3 spans 16 residues. The V gene lost 1 base and the J gene lost 3 bases, with 15 bases spanning the gap. This CDR3 reads CASSLGRRTVEETQYF. The CDR3 DNA follows: TGTGCCAGCAGCTTAGGACGCCGGACGGTTGAAGAGACCCAGTACTTC. Full variable domain (outside the CDR3, taken from reference TRBV11-2 and TRBJ2-5): EAGVAQSPRYKIIEKRQSVAFWCNPISGHATLYWYQQILGQGPKLLIQFQNNGVVDDSQLPKDRFSAERLKGVDSTLKIQPAKLEDSAVYLCASSLGRRTVEETQYFGPGTRLLVL.